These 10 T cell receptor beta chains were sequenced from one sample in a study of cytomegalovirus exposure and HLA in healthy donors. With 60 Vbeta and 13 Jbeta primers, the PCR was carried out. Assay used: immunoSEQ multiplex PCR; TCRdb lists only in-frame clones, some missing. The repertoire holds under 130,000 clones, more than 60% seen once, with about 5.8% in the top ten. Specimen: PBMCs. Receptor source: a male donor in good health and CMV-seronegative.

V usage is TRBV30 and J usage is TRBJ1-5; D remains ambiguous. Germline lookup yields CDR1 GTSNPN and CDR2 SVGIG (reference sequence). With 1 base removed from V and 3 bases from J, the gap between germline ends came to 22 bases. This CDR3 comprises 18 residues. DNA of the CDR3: TGTGCCTGGAGTGGACACCCCGATACCGTTGGGCCCAATCAGCCCCAGCATTTT. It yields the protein CAWSGHPDTVGPNQPQHF.

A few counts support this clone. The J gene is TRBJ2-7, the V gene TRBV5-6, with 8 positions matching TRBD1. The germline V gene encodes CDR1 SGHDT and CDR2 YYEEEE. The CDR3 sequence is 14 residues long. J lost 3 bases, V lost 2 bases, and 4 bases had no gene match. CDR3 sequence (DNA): TGTGCCAGCAGCTTTTACAGGGGGAACTACGAGCAGTACTTC. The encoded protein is CASSFYRGNYEQYF.

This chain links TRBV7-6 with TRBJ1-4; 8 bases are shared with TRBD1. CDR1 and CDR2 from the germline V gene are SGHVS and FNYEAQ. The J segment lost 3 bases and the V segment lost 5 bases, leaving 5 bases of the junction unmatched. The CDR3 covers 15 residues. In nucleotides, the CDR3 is TGTGCCAGCAGCCAACAGGGGGTTGCTAATGAAAAACTGTTTTTT. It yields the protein CASSQQGVANEKLFF.

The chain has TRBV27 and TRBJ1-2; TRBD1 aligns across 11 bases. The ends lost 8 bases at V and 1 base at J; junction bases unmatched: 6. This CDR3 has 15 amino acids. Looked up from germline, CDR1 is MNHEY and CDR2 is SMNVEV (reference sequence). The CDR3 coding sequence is TGTGCCAGCGGCGGGACAGGGGGAAATAACTATGGCTACACCTTC. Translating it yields CASGGTGGNNYGYTF.

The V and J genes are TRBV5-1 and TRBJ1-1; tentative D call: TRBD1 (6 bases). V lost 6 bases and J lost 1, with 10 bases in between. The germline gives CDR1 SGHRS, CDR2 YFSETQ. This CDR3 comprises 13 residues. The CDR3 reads CASTAGANTEAFF. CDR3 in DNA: TGCGCCAGCACTGCAGGGGCGAACACTGAAGCTTTCTTT.

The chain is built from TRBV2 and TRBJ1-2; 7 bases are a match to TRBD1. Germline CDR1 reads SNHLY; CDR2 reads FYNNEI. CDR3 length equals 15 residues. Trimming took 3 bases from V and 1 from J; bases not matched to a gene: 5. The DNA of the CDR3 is TGTGCCAGCAGTGAGGGTCAGGGGGGTAACTATGGCTACACCTTC. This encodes CASSEGQGGNYGYTF. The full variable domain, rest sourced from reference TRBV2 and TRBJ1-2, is EPEVTQTPSHQVTQMGQEVILRCVPISNHLYFYWYRQILGQKVEFLVSFYNNEISEKSEIFDDQFSVERPDGSNFTLKIRSTKLEDSAMYFCASSEGQGGNYGYTFGSGTRLTVV.

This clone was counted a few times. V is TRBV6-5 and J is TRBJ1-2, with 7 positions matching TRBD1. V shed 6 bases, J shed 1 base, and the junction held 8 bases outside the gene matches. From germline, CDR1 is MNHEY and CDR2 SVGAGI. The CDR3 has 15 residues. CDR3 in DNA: TGTGCCAGCAGAAGGGGGCGTGACGGTAACTATGGCTACACCTTC. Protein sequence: CASRRGRDGNYGYTF.

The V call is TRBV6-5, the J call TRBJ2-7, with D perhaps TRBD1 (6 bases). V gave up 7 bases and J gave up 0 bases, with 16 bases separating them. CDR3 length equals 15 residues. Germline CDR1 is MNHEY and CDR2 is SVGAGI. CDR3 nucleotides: TGTGCCAGCACCCGACAGGCCTATTCCTCCTACGAGCAGTACTTC. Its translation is CASTRQAYSSYEQYF.

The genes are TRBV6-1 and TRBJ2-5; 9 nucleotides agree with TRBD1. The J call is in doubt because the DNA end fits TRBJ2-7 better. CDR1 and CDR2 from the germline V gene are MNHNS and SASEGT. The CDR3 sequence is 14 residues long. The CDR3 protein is CASSAGTGLGEQYF. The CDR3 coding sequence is TGTGCCAGCAGTGCCGGGACAGGGCTAGGCGAGCAGTACTTC.

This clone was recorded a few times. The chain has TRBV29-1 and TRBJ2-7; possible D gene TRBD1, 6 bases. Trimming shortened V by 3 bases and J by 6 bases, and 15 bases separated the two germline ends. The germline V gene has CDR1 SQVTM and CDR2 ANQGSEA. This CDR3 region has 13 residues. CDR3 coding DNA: TGCAGCGTTGAGCGGAGCAGGGGTGGCGAGCAGTACTTC. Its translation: CSVERSRGGEQYF.